The 27 T cell receptor beta chains below come from one sample, sequenced in a study of graft-versus-host responses after intestinal transplantation. Graft tissue processing released intraepithelial and lamina propria lymphocytes. The protocol was immunoSEQ multiplex PCR, while the TCRdb copy is restricted to in-frame clones and leaves out a portion. This table holds thousands of clones, approximately 79% found once. The material was ileum tissue, obtained approximately 490 days after intestinal transplant. The receptors shown here come from a human patient who received an intestinal transplant, so some T cells may come from the graft donor.

The count of this clone is one. The chain combines TRBV5-6 with TRBJ2-7; D may match TRBD1 or TRBD2 (6 bases each). Trimming shortened V by 1 base and J by 7 bases, and 18 bases separated the two germline ends. CDR3 length: 15 amino acids. Per germline, CDR1 SGHDT and CDR2 YYEEEE. In nucleotides, the CDR3 is TGTGCCAGCAGCTTGTTGGGGGGCGGTAAGGGTGAGCAGTACTTC. This gives the protein CASSLLGGGKGEQYF.

This clone has more than one count but fewer than ten. J is TRBJ1-6 and V is TRBV6-1; D is ambiguous. CDR3 length: 12 amino acids. Germline CDR1 MNHNS, CDR2 SASEGT. The germline V and J ends were trimmed by 3 bases and 10 bases, with 7 bases remaining between them. The CDR3 bases are TGTGCCAGCAGTGATATTGGGTCACCCCTCCACTTT. This codes for CASSDIGSPLHF.

The chain carries TRBV7-9 and TRBJ2-1; tentative D call: TRBD2 (5 bases). V dropped 8 bases and J dropped 4 bases, with 15 bases sitting between them. CDR3 length: 14 amino acids. CDR1 is SEHNR, CDR2 FQNEAQ, per germline (reference sequence). CDR3 in amino acids: CASQGGWKYNEQFF. CDR3 bases: TGTGCCAGCCAAGGCGGGTGGAAATACAATGAGCAGTTCTTC. The variable domain in full, with the rest retrieved from reference TRBV7-9 and TRBJ2-1, is DTGVSQNPRHKITKRGQNVTFRCDPISEHNRLYWYRQTLGQGPEFLTYFQNEAQLEKSRLLSDRFSAERPKGSFSTLEIQRTEQGDSAMYLCASQGGWKYNEQFFGPGTRLTVL.

The gene calls are TRBV10-3 and TRBJ2-1; D call uncertain. The germline V gene encodes CDR1 ENHRY and CDR2 SYGVKD. The CDR3 is made up of 12 amino acids. With 0 bases removed from V and 6 bases from J, the gap between germline ends came to 3 bases. CDR3 loop: CAISESTNEQFF. DNA for the CDR3: TGTGCCATCAGTGAGTCTACCAATGAGCAGTTCTTC.

This chain joins TRBV7-6 and TRBJ1-2; tentatively, D is TRBD1 (6 bases). V lost 5 bases, J lost 1 base, and 11 bases lay in between. The length of the CDR3 is 14 residues. From germline, CDR1 is SGHVS and CDR2 FNYEAQ. The CDR3 bases are TGTGCCAGCAGCACGGGACATCTTAACTATGGCTACACCTTC. Encoded protein: CASSTGHLNYGYTF. The full variable domain, its missing parts supplied by reference TRBV7-6 and TRBJ1-2, is GAGVSQSPRYKVTKRGQDVALRCDPISGHVSLYWYRQALGQGPEFLTYFNYEAQQDKSGLPNDRFSAERPEGSISTLTIQRTEQRDSAMYRCASSTGHLNYGYTFGSGTRLTVV.

This rearrangement joins TRBV10-1 to TRBJ2-1; 7 bases are shared with TRBD1. After removal of 8 bases from V and 6 bases from J, the junction contained 10 bases not matched to a gene. Germline CDR1 is WNHNN and CDR2 is SYGVQD (reference sequence). This CDR3 is 14 amino acids long. The CDR3 protein is CASGAGTVSNEQFF. For the CDR3, the DNA is TGCGCCAGCGGCGCCGGGACAGTATCCAATGAGCAGTTCTTC.

The V call is TRBV5-5, the J call TRBJ2-5; D not certain. The CDR3 contains 15 residues. Germline V gene sequence: CDR1 SGHKS, CDR2 YYEKEE (reference sequence). V was pared by 3 bases and J by 5 bases, with 17 bases between. CDR3 protein: CASSWTFGSMETQYF. CDR3 DNA sequence: TGTGCCAGCAGCTGGACGTTTGGTTCGATGGAGACCCAGTACTTC.

The CDR3 is CAWSELAYEQYF. The CDR3 region has the DNA TGTGCCTGGAGTGAACTAGCCTACGAGCAGTACTTC. V and J are TRBV30 and TRBJ2-7; possible D gene TRBD2, 5 bases. The CDR3 has 12 amino acids. The V end lost 1 base, the J end lost 2 bases, and 6 bases lay between the germline ends. The germline CDR1 and CDR2 sequences are GTSNPN and SVGIG (reference sequence).

The chain employs TRBV9 and TRBJ2-2, with TRBD2 matching over 10 bases. The V gene end was trimmed by 3 bases and the J gene end by 5 bases; junction bases not matched to a gene: 7. The germline V gene has CDR1 SGDLS and CDR2 YYNGEE. The CDR3 has 16 residues. CDR3 region: CASSADPGLATGELFF. Written as DNA, the CDR3 is TGTGCCAGCAGCGCCGATCCGGGACTAGCGACCGGGGAGCTGTTTTTT. Combining the CDR3 with reference TRBV9 and TRBJ2-2 gives the whole variable domain DSGVTQTPKHLITATGQRVTLRCSPRSGDLSVYWYQQSLDQGLQFLIQYYNGEERAKGNILERFSAQQFPDLHSELNLSSLELGDSALYFCASSADPGLATGELFFGEGSRLTVL.

The rearrangement links TRBV6-1 to TRBJ2-1, with TRBD1 matching 10 bases. CDR1 is MNHNS, CDR2 SASEGT, per germline. The CDR3 extends over 14 amino acids. Unmatched junction bases numbered 1, after V lost 8 bases and J lost 0 bases. CDR3 in DNA: TGTGCCAGCTGGACAGGGGGCTCCTACAATGAGCAGTTCTTC. This sequence encodes CASWTGGSYNEQFF.

The rearrangement links TRBV9 to TRBJ2-1, with D perhaps matching TRBD2 (6 bases). CDR1 is SGDLS, CDR2 YYNGEE, per germline. The CDR3 is 17 residues long. V lost 4 bases, J lost 1 base, and 18 bases lay in between. As DNA, the CDR3 is TGTGCCAGCAGCACCGGAGGGCAAGCCTGGTCCTACAATGAGCAGTTCTTC. Protein sequence: CASSTGGQAWSYNEQFF.

The V gene is TRBV7-9, the J gene TRBJ2-7; 7 bases fit TRBD1. Germline trimming cut 1 base from V and 3 bases from J; bases unmatched to any gene: 6. CDR3 length equals 15 residues. In germline, CDR1 is SEHNR, CDR2 FQNEAQ (reference sequence). The CDR3 is CASSLEGNRGYEQYF. CDR3 DNA: TGTGCCAGCAGCTTAGAGGGGAACAGGGGCTACGAGCAGTACTTC.

The chain carries TRBV18 and TRBJ1-1; 10 positions match TRBD1. The V gene end was trimmed by 0 bases and the J gene end by 5 bases; junction bases not matched to a gene: 3. Germline-derived CDR1 and CDR2 are KGHSH and LQKENI. The CDR3 is 15 residues long. CDR3 in amino acids: CASSPPTGGRTEAFF. The CDR3, as DNA: TGTGCCAGCTCACCACCGACAGGGGGCCGGACTGAAGCTTTCTTT.

The chain carries TRBV7-9 and TRBJ2-7; possible D gene TRBD2, 6 bases. The germline V gene encodes CDR1 SEHNR and CDR2 FQNEAQ (reference sequence). Trimming cost V 5 bases and J 0 bases, with 14 bases left between them. The CDR3 length is 15 residues. CDR3 DNA sequence: TGTGCCAGCAGCCCCTTCCGGGACTTCTCCTACGAGCAGTACTTC. Protein sequence: CASSPFRDFSYEQYF.

V gene TRBV6-4 combines with J gene TRBJ2-3; maybe TRBD2 (5 bases). Deletions cut 3 bases from V and 6 bases from J, with 16 bases between. The CDR3 extends over 15 amino acids. Per germline, CDR1 MRHNA and CDR2 SNTAGT. Written as DNA, the CDR3 is TGTGCCAGCAGTGAGAGGGCGGGCCAAGGGGATACGCAGTATTTT. Protein product: CASSERAGQGDTQYF.

This clone was seen only a few times. DNA for the CDR3: TGCGCCAGCAGCCTAAGCGGGGGGGCCATCTATGAGCAGTTCTTC. Translating gives CASSLSGGAIYEQFF. The V call is TRBV5-1, the J call TRBJ2-1; 10 nucleotides line up with TRBD2. V was clipped by 4 bases and J by 8 bases; unmatched bases: 9. CDR3 size: 15 residues. CDR1 is SGHRS, CDR2 YFSETQ, per germline.

This clone was counted between two and nine times. The CDR3 DNA is TGTGCCAGTAGACCCGGGACGGCGAACACTGAAGCTTTCTTT. Encoded protein: CASRPGTANTEAFF. V usage is TRBV19 and J usage is TRBJ1-1, with D tentatively TRBD1 (5 bases). In germline, CDR1 is LNHDA, CDR2 SQIVND (reference sequence). Trimming removed 6 bases from V and 1 base from J, with 12 bases in between. CDR3 length: 14 residues.

The genes are TRBV6-1 and TRBJ2-6; D possibly corresponds to TRBD1 (6 bases). The CDR3 spans 16 residues. Trimming removed 1 base at V and 2 bases at J, with 9 bases between. CDR1 is MNHNS and CDR2 is SASEGT in the germline V gene. The CDR3 nucleotides are TGTGCCAGCAGTGAAGACCACAGGGCTGGGGCCAACGTCCTGACTTTC. Translated, it gives CASSEDHRAGANVLTF.

This clone turned up a few times. The CDR3 here is CSVYPGSGSYEQYF. The CDR3 region has the DNA TGCAGCGTTTACCCGGGGAGTGGCTCCTACGAGCAGTACTTC. This chain links TRBV29-1 with TRBJ2-7, with D maybe TRBD2 (5 bases). Deletions cut 5 bases from V and 0 bases from J, with 14 bases between. This CDR3 is 14 amino acids long. The germline gives CDR1 SQVTM, CDR2 ANQGSEA.

This clone is large. V and J are TRBV5-1 and TRBJ2-7; D not resolved. CDR1 is SGHRS, CDR2 YFSETQ, per germline. This CDR3 region has 13 residues. V was clipped by 4 bases and J by 3 bases, with 11 bases between them. This CDR3 is CASSQGSGYEQYF. CDR3 sequence (DNA): TGCGCCAGCAGCCAAGGATCAGGCTACGAGCAGTACTTC.

The chain carries TRBV6-1 and TRBJ2-7, with TRBD1 identical over 9 bases. V lost 0 bases to trimming and J lost 5 bases; unmatched junction nucleotides: 2. Germline V gene data show CDR1 as MNHNS and CDR2 as SASEGT. The CDR3 loop spans 14 amino acids. The CDR3 loop is CASSEAGQGNEQYF. The CDR3 bases are TGTGCCAGCAGTGAAGCCGGACAGGGGAACGAGCAGTACTTC.

The chain links TRBV5-1 to TRBJ1-2; a weak D match, TRBD1 (5 bases). V lost 6 bases, J lost 1 base, and 19 bases lay in between. Germline V gene lookup returns CDR1 SGHRS and CDR2 YFSETQ. CDR3 length equals 16 residues. The CDR3 protein is CASNPGHLSRNYGYTF. The CDR3 DNA reads TGCGCCAGCAATCCCGGACACCTTTCCCGTAACTATGGCTACACCTTC.

This clone has only one observation. The rearrangement links TRBV7-9 to TRBJ2-3, with 14 bases that match TRBD2. Germline-derived CDR1 and CDR2 are SEHNR and FQNEAQ (reference sequence). The CDR3 sequence is 15 residues long. V lost 4 bases, J lost 5 bases, and 2 bases stayed unmatched. CDR3 residues: CASSSGLAGVDTQYF. The CDR3 DNA reads TGTGCCAGCAGCTCGGGACTAGCGGGAGTAGATACGCAGTATTTT.

The rearrangement links TRBV27 to TRBJ2-6; no clear D gene. The CDR3 totals 13 residues. Per the germline V gene, CDR1 is MNHEY and CDR2 is SMNVEV (reference sequence). Deletions cut 2 bases from V and 2 bases from J, with 1 base between. DNA for the CDR3: TGTGCCAGCAGTTTAACTGGGGCCAACGTCCTGACTTTC. It encodes CASSLTGANVLTF.

V is TRBV13 and J is TRBJ2-1; 10 bases fit TRBD2. Losses at the gene ends were 5 bases for V and 0 bases for J; bases not matched to a gene: 1. Germline V gene sequence: CDR1 PRHDT, CDR2 FYEKMQ (reference sequence). CDR3 size: 15 residues. DNA of the CDR3: TGTGCCAGCAGCCCTAGCGGGAGCTCCTACAATGAGCAGTTCTTC. Translating it yields CASSPSGSSYNEQFF.

The V gene is TRBV5-6, the J gene TRBJ1-1; no reliable D call. CDR1 SGHDT and CDR2 YYEEEE come from the germline V gene. Trimming pared 4 bases from V and 5 bases from J, leaving 12 bases between. The CDR3 has 13 residues. CDR3 nucleotide sequence: TGTGCCAGCAGCCCCGGGTTCTTTACTGAAGCTTTCTTT. Translation: CASSPGFFTEAFF.

The chain links TRBV28 to TRBJ2-2; possibly TRBD2 for D (5 bases). The CDR3 spans 13 residues. V lost 4 bases, J lost 5 bases, and 8 bases lay in between. Germline CDR1 reads MDHEN; CDR2 reads SYDVKM. DNA of the CDR3: TGTGCCAGCAGTTACCCGGGGACCGGGGAGCTGTTTTTT. Protein: CASSYPGTGELFF.